The 17 T cell receptor beta chains below all came from one sample that was sequenced in a study of control samples from healthy donors and cancer patients. Assay: immunoSEQ multiplex PCR; the TCRdb copy retains only in-frame clones and omits some. Counted here are under 200,000 clones, over 85% occurring once; the ten biggest clones make up approximately 8%. Sequencing was performed on blood. These receptor sequences come from a woman aged 40-49 years in good health.

The chain carries TRBV12-5 and TRBJ1-2; tentative D call: TRBD1 (5 bases). Trimming removed 5 bases from V and 0 bases from J, with 16 bases in between. The germline V gene encodes CDR1 LGHNT and CDR2 FRNRAP. The CDR3 length is 16 residues. The CDR3 bases are TGTGCTAGTGGTAAAACCTCGGGGGAAGCTAACTATGGCTACACCTTC. Translating it yields CASGKTSGEANYGYTF.

CDR3 sequence reads: CASRLQGGNSPLHF. The CDR3 nucleotides read TGTGCCAGTAGACTACAGGGTGGTAATTCACCCCTCCACTTT. The genes are TRBV19 and TRBJ1-6; TRBD1 is a possible D gene (6 bases). Germline V gives CDR1 LNHDA, CDR2 SQIVND (reference sequence). The V and J ends lost 6 bases and 6 bases respectively, with 12 bases between them. This CDR3 is 14 amino acids long.

This sequence joins TRBV27 and TRBJ2-7; D is perhaps TRBD1 (6 bases). This CDR3 is 13 amino acids long. Trimming took 8 bases from V and 6 from J, leaving 17 bases between them. Germline-derived CDR1 and CDR2 are MNHEY and SMNVEV (reference sequence). The CDR3 region is CASASQGRREQYF. CDR3 DNA sequence: TGTGCCAGCGCCTCACAGGGTCGCCGCGAGCAGTACTTC.

The chain combines TRBV9 with TRBJ1-1, with D possibly matching TRBD1 (5 bases). Trimming took off 8 bases at V and 5 bases at J, with 16 bases between the two ends. The V gene's germline CDR1 is SGDLS and CDR2 YYNGEE. The CDR3 loop spans 13 amino acids. The CDR3 sequence: CASSSPGRTEAFF. The CDR3 DNA follows: TGTGCCAGTAGTTCCCCGGGGCGGACTGAAGCTTTCTTT.

The chain uses TRBV5-1 and TRBJ2-5, with unresolved D. The germline V gene encodes CDR1 SGHRS and CDR2 YFSETQ. The CDR3 sequence is 15 residues long. V dropped 3 bases and J dropped 5 bases, with 17 bases sitting between them. CDR3 in amino acids: CASSSVGSVGETQYF. In nucleotides, the CDR3 is TGCGCCAGCAGCTCCGTCGGGTCAGTGGGGGAGACCCAGTACTTC.

J is TRBJ1-2 and V is TRBV12-3 or TRBV12-4, with D possibly being TRBD1 (5 bases). The CDR3 loop spans 13 amino acids. V lost 3 bases and J 7 bases, leaving 12 bases between the germline ends. The CDR3 DNA reads as TGTGCCAGCAGTTTTCAAGGGGCCGGTGGCTACACCTTC. It yields the protein CASSFQGAGGYTF.

CDR3 residues: CASSERTSSTDTQYF. The CDR3, as DNA: TGTGCCAGCAGTGAACGGACTAGCTCGACAGATACGCAGTATTTT. This rearrangement joins TRBV27 to TRBJ2-3; 8 bases align to TRBD2. Germline CDR1 reads MNHEY; CDR2 reads SMNVEV (reference sequence). The CDR3 length is 15 residues. The ends lost 5 bases at V and 3 bases at J; junction bases unmatched: 7.

In this sample, this clone turned up once. Written as DNA, the CDR3 is TGTGCCAGCAGTCCGCGACAGGCCCCGGAGACTGAAGCTTTCTTT. This gives the protein CASSPRQAPETEAFF. The V gene is TRBV25-1, the J gene TRBJ1-1; D is perhaps TRBD1 (6 bases). This CDR3 region has 15 residues. V lost 5 bases, J lost 5 bases, and 18 bases lay in between. Germline V gene lookup returns CDR1 MGHDK and CDR2 SYGVNS.

The chain links TRBV13 to TRBJ1-1; the D gene is possibly TRBD1 (5 bases). There are 14 residues in the CDR3. Germline V lookup: CDR1 PRHDT, CDR2 FYEKMQ (reference sequence). The ends were cut back, 5 bases at V and 2 bases at J, with 12 bases in the middle. CDR3 residues: CASSPRQYNTEAFF. The CDR3 DNA is TGTGCCAGCAGCCCCCGACAGTACAACACTGAAGCTTTCTTT.

CDR3: CASSRGQGNQPQHF. For the CDR3, the DNA is TGTGCCAGCAGCCGTGGACAGGGAAATCAGCCCCAGCATTTT. This chain connects TRBV5-6 to TRBJ1-5; 8 bases map to TRBD1. Germline V gene data show CDR1 as SGHDT and CDR2 as YYEEEE. This CDR3 contains 14 residues. Trimming cost V 4 bases and J 4 bases; bases outside gene matches: 4.

This sequence joins TRBV7-9 and TRBJ1-5; 7 nucleotides agree with TRBD1. The CDR3 length is 14 residues. CDR1 is SEHNR, CDR2 FQNEAQ, per germline (reference sequence). Trimming took 5 bases from V and 7 from J; bases not matched to a gene: 8. In DNA, the CDR3 is TGTGCCAGCAGCCCAACAGGGGTCGGACAGCCCCAGCATTTT. Translated, it gives CASSPTGVGQPQHF.

CDR3 residues: CASSIRDTRGYTF. CDR3 nucleotide sequence: TGTGCCAGTAGTATACGGGACACTAGAGGCTACACCTTC. The V gene is TRBV19, the J gene TRBJ1-2, with D perhaps TRBD1 (6 bases). The CDR3 consists of 13 residues. Germline assignment: CDR1 LNHDA and CDR2 SQIVND (reference sequence). Trimming pared 2 bases from V and 8 bases from J, leaving 12 bases between.

The chain couples TRBV15 to TRBJ1-6, with TRBD1 matching over 7 bases. The CDR3 spans 16 residues. Per the germline V gene, CDR1 is LNHNV and CDR2 is YYDKDF (reference sequence). V shed 0 bases and J 7 bases; nucleotides not matched to a gene: 6. This chain's CDR3 is CATSRDPQGVNSPLHF. CDR3 bases: TGTGCCACCAGCAGAGACCCCCAGGGGGTGAATTCACCCCTCCACTTT.

The chain links TRBV11-3 to TRBJ2-1, with 7 bases identical to TRBD2. With 1 base clipped from V and 6 bases from J, the junction kept 9 bases outside the gene matches. Germline V gives CDR1 SGHNT, CDR2 YENEEA. The CDR3 is made up of 16 amino acids. The CDR3 nucleotides read TGTGCCAGCAGCTTAGGGGGCGGGAGAACTCTCAATGAGCAGTTCTTC. It is translated as CASSLGGGRTLNEQFF.

The rearrangement links TRBV30 to TRBJ2-1; no reliable D call. CDR3 length: 17 amino acids. Germline CDR1 and CDR2: GTSNPN and SVGIG (reference sequence). Trimming removed 0 bases from V and 8 bases from J, with 23 bases in between. In DNA form, the CDR3 reads TGTGCCTGGAGTGTAAGTTTCGTTCTAGGCCTGACCGATGAGCAGTTCTTC. The encoded protein is CAWSVSFVLGLTDEQFF.

The chain couples TRBV12-5 to TRBJ2-2; D remains ambiguous. This CDR3 has 14 residues. Germline V gives CDR1 LGHNT, CDR2 FRNRAP. V lost 5 bases, J lost 4 bases, and 11 bases lay in between. CDR3 protein: CASGPPPPTGELFF. Here the CDR3 DNA reads TGTGCTAGTGGTCCTCCGCCGCCCACCGGGGAGCTGTTTTTT.

V gene TRBV4-1 combines with J gene TRBJ1-1; D gene uncertain. V lost 2 bases, J lost 1 base, and 11 bases lay in between. Germline V CDR1 and CDR2: MGHRA, YSYEKL. The CDR3 has 15 amino acids. CDR3 in amino acids: CASSQLGTANTEAFF. The CDR3 region has the DNA TGCGCCAGCAGCCAATTGGGAACAGCGAACACTGAAGCTTTCTTT.